Following are 28 T cell receptor beta chains from one sample sequenced in a study of a mutant IDH1 vaccine in newly diagnosed glioma. Time point in this sample: week 35, safety follow-up. Each dose of the vaccine consisted of 300 ug of mutant IDH1 20-mer peptide, with topical imiquimod. Their specific antigens are unknown. TCRdb's copy holds only in-frame clones and misses some; the assay was immunoSEQ multiplex PCR. The data contain approximately 43,000 clones, roughly nine tenths of them singletons. This material consisted of PBMCs, taken from a glioma patient whose treatment included an IDH1 peptide vaccine. The receptors shown here come from a man aged 40-49 years with glioma.

V usage is TRBV2 and J usage is TRBJ1-6, with D perhaps TRBD1 (5 bases). V was clipped by 6 bases and J by 7 bases, with 13 bases between them. This CDR3 comprises 14 residues. Germline assignment: CDR1 SNHLY and CDR2 FYNNEI. The CDR3 DNA follows: TGTGCCAGCAGCAGAGGGGTCGTGAATTCACCCCTCCACTTT. Its protein product is CASSRGVVNSPLHF.

This clone was picked up a small number of times. The rearrangement links TRBV29-1 to TRBJ2-3; D possibly corresponds to TRBD1 (6 bases). CDR1 is SQVTM and CDR2 is ANQGSEA in the germline V gene. The V end lost 4 bases, the J end lost 3 bases, and 8 bases lay between the germline ends. This CDR3 region has 12 residues. CDR3 sequence: CSVADRTDTQYF. DNA for the CDR3: TGCAGCGTTGCCGACAGGACAGATACGCAGTATTTT.

A note on this clone: The sample holds other DNA sequences that translate to the same CDR3. The CDR3 nucleotides read TGTGCCATCAGACCGGGACAGAGCCCAACCGGGGAGCTGTTTTTT. Protein: CAIRPGQSPTGELFF. The V and J genes are TRBV10-3 and TRBJ2-2; 7 bases map to TRBD1. Unmatched junction bases numbered 9, after V lost 6 bases and J lost 5 bases. CDR1 is ENHRY, CDR2 SYGVKD, per germline. This CDR3 spans 15 amino acids.

The CDR3 coding sequence is TGTGCCAGCAGCTTTCCAGGGGTGGCGAACACTGAAGCTTTCTTT. This encodes CASSFPGVANTEAFF. The chain couples TRBV21-1 to TRBJ1-1; TRBD1 is the table's D call and was not checked against the DNA. TRBV21-1 represents a pseudogene. The CDR3 is 15 amino acids.

This chain joins TRBV4-2 and TRBJ2-2; 14 bases are a match to TRBD2. The V segment lost 4 bases and the J segment 4 bases; nucleotides outside the gene matches: 8. Germline CDR1 is LGHNA and CDR2 is YNFKEQ. The length of the CDR3 is 18 residues. CDR3 DNA sequence: TGTGCCAGCAGCCTGGAAGGGACTAGCGGGAGAGGCACCGGGGAGCTGTTTTTT. Amino acids: CASSLEGTSGRGTGELFF.

The J gene is TRBJ2-7, the V gene TRBV11-2; 10 bases align to TRBD1. The CDR3 spans 14 residues. Germline CDR1 is SGHAT and CDR2 is FQNNGV. The ends lost 4 bases at V and 2 bases at J; junction bases unmatched: 2. CDR3 region: CASSWGQGTYEQYV. The CDR3 nucleotides read TGTGCCAGCAGCTGGGGACAGGGGACCTACGAGCAGTACGTC.

This rearrangement joins TRBV6-4 to TRBJ2-2, with D uncertain. The CDR3 extends over 13 amino acids. Per germline, CDR1 MRHNA and CDR2 SNTAGT. Trimming took off 2 bases at V and 1 base at J, with 2 bases between the two ends. CDR3 bases: TGTGCCAGCAGTGACAGGAACACCGGGGAGCTGTTTTTT. Translation: CASSDRNTGELFF.

V usage is TRBV29-1 and J usage is TRBJ1-1; possibly TRBD1 for D (5 bases). The CDR3 totals 14 residues. V gave up 1 base and J gave up 7 bases, with 16 bases separating them. Germline CDR1 is SQVTM and CDR2 is ANQGSEA. The CDR3 DNA reads TGCAGCGTTGAAGTGGGCAAAGGGGTCGGTGAAGCTTTCTTT. This encodes CSVEVGKGVGEAFF.

The CDR3 region is CSALNSETQYF. As DNA, the CDR3 is TGCAGTGCTCTCAATTCGGAGACCCAGTACTTC. The genes are TRBV20-1 and TRBJ2-5; D gene ambiguous. V lost 5 bases and J lost 5, with 9 bases in between. This CDR3 contains 11 residues. Germline V gives CDR1 DFQATT, CDR2 SNEGSKA (reference sequence).

This sequence joins TRBV4-1 and TRBJ1-6; D ambiguous. Germline values: CDR1 MGHRA, CDR2 YSYEKL. CDR3 length: 14 residues. The V end was cut by 0 bases, the J end by 8 bases, with 8 bases between. CDR3 bases: TGCGCCAGCAGCCAAGATGACCGGGATTCACCCCTCCACTTT. Translated, it gives CASSQDDRDSPLHF.

This CDR3 reads CASSLDRESPQYF. DNA for the CDR3: TGTGCCAGCAGCCTGGACAGGGAGAGTCCCCAGTACTTC. The chain uses TRBV6-5 and TRBJ2-5; 8 bases map to TRBD1. Germline V gives CDR1 MNHEY, CDR2 SVGAGI. There are 13 residues in the CDR3. V lost 6 bases and J lost 9; bases outside the gene matches: 9.

The rearrangement uses TRBV6-1 and TRBJ2-5; D gene ambiguous. The V end lost 8 bases, the J end lost 0 bases, and 13 bases lay between the germline ends. CDR3 length equals 14 residues. Germline values: CDR1 MNHNS, CDR2 SASEGT. The CDR3 nucleotides read TGTGCCAGCGGAACTATAAGGTACCAAGAGACCCAGTACTTC. Encoded protein: CASGTIRYQETQYF.

This rearrangement joins TRBV28 to TRBJ2-1; TRBD2 aligns across 8 bases. V lost 5 bases to trimming and J lost 6 bases; unmatched junction nucleotides: 15. Germline CDR1 reads MDHEN; CDR2 reads SYDVKM. The CDR3 consists of 17 residues. The CDR3 DNA is TGTGCCAGCAGTCCGTTCCGTACGCGGGGGGTTGTCAATGAGCAGTTCTTC. This encodes CASSPFRTRGVVNEQFF.

The genes are TRBV5-6 and TRBJ2-7, with unresolved D. V dropped 3 bases and J dropped 2 bases, with 15 bases sitting between them. Looked up from germline, CDR1 is SGHDT and CDR2 is YYEEEE. CDR3 length: 15 amino acids. Written as DNA, the CDR3 is TGTGCCAGCAGCTCTTGGAACTTCGCGGCCTACGAGCAGTACGTC. Translated: CASSSWNFAAYEQYV.

The chain employs TRBV18 and TRBJ1-6; D is undetermined. The V and J ends lost 3 bases and 14 bases respectively, with 11 bases between them. Germline assignment: CDR1 KGHSH and CDR2 LQKENI. The CDR3 has 12 residues. CDR3 coding DNA: TGTGCCAGCTCACCTCCCTCTGGCACCCTCCACTTT. It encodes CASSPPSGTLHF. Full variable domain (missing parts from reference TRBV18 and TRBJ1-6): NAGVMQNPRHLVRRRGQEARLRCSPMKGHSHVYWYRQLPEEGLKFMVYLQKENIIDESGMPKERFSAEFPKEGPSILRIQQVVRGDSAAYFCASSPPSGTLHFGNGTRLTVT.

The rearrangement uses TRBV5-1 and TRBJ2-1, with D uncertain. CDR3 length: 12 amino acids. V lost 6 bases, J lost 4 bases, and 8 bases lay in between. CDR1 and CDR2 from the germline V gene are SGHRS and YFSETQ. The CDR3 DNA follows: TGCGCCAGCACTTCCGGGTACAATGAGCAGTTCTTC. Encoded protein: CASTSGYNEQFF.

This chain joins TRBV7-3 and TRBJ1-3; 11 bases fit TRBD1. The tail of the sequence fits TRBJ2-2 better, so the J call may be wrong. Per germline, CDR1 SGHTA and CDR2 FQGTGA. CDR3 length: 16 residues. The CDR3 protein is CASSLRTGGITGELFF. The CDR3 bases are TGTGCCAGCAGCTTGAGGACAGGGGGCATCACCGGGGAGCTGTTTTTT.

The rearrangement joins TRBV15 to TRBJ1-2, with D tentatively TRBD1 (5 bases). Germline CDR1 is LNHNV and CDR2 is YYDKDF (reference sequence). This CDR3 is 15 amino acids long. Trimming took 1 base from V and 2 from J, leaving 11 bases between them. CDR3 sequence: CATSRVGEGNYGYTF. CDR3 coding DNA: TGTGCCACCAGCAGAGTAGGGGAAGGGAACTATGGCTACACCTTC.

V gene TRBV11-3 combines with J gene TRBJ2-7; 10 bases align to TRBD1. The CDR3 totals 18 residues. With V trimmed by 1 base and J by 3 bases, 12 bases remained unmatched. Germline CDR1 is SGHNT and CDR2 is YENEEA. Here the CDR3 reads CASSLGIPGTGVLYEQYV. DNA of the CDR3: TGTGCCAGCAGCTTAGGGATTCCCGGGACAGGGGTGCTCTACGAGCAGTACGTC.

V and J are TRBV28 and TRBJ1-1; 9 positions agree with TRBD1. There are 15 residues in the CDR3. J was trimmed by 4 bases and V by 8 bases; bases with no gene match: 11. The germline CDR1 and CDR2 sequences are MDHEN and SYDVKM. The CDR3 spells CASRYRGHGSTEAFF. CDR3 sequence (DNA): TGTGCCAGCCGTTACAGGGGGCACGGGAGCACTGAAGCTTTCTTT.

This clone was counted a single time. The genes are TRBV6-6 and TRBJ1-1, with D possibly being TRBD1 (6 bases). The V end lost 6 bases, the J end lost 3 bases, and 14 bases lay between the germline ends. CDR1 and CDR2 from the germline V gene are MNHNY and SVGAGI (reference sequence). The CDR3 runs to 14 residues. CDR3 DNA: TGTGCCAGCAGACCCGGACAGATGTACACTGAAGCTTTCTTT. This codes for CASRPGQMYTEAFF.

The chain carries TRBV5-6 and TRBJ1-2; 7 bases agree with TRBD1. The CDR3 sequence is 16 residues long. V lost 4 bases, J lost 6 bases, and 15 bases stayed unmatched. Germline V lookup: CDR1 SGHDT, CDR2 YYEEEE. This CDR3 reads CASSPRYRGFSNGYTF. CDR3 DNA: TGTGCCAGCAGCCCGAGATACAGGGGATTTTCGAATGGCTACACCTTC.

The chain carries TRBV2 and TRBJ1-2; D call uncertain. V lost 4 bases to trimming and J lost 14 bases, with 11 bases between them. Germline CDR1 SNHLY, CDR2 FYNNEI. The CDR3 totals 10 residues. The CDR3 DNA is TGTGCCAGCAGTGTAACGGTGGGAACCTTC. It translates to CASSVTVGTF.

The chain has TRBV7-5 and TRBJ1-6. TRBV7-5 is assigned pseudogene status. This CDR3 is 15 amino acids long. CDR3 in amino acids: CVRSLEATYNSPLHF. CDR3 bases: TGTGTCAGAAGCTTAGAGGCCACCTATAATTCACCCCTCCACTTT.

The chain recombines TRBV5-4 with TRBJ1-3; 7 bases agree with TRBD1. Germline-derived CDR1 and CDR2 are SGHNT and YYREEE (reference sequence). Unmatched junction bases numbered 9, after V lost 4 bases and J lost 2 bases. This CDR3 has 16 residues. The CDR3 DNA follows: TGTGCCAGCAGCCATCGAGACAGGGAGGCTGGAAACACCATATATTTT. Translation gives CASSHRDREAGNTIYF.

This chain joins TRBV4-1 and TRBJ1-2; D is unresolved. Germline values: CDR1 MGHRA, CDR2 YSYEKL. The CDR3 sequence is 13 residues long. V was shortened by 0 bases and J by 8 bases, with 10 bases between the two germline ends. For the CDR3, the DNA is TGCGCCAGCAGCCAAGATAGGACTCCCGGCTACACCTTC. Encoded protein: CASSQDRTPGYTF.

This clone was seen once. This sequence joins TRBV7-3 and TRBJ2-3; the D gene is possibly TRBD1 (6 bases). Germline V gene lookup returns CDR1 SGHTA and CDR2 FQGTGA. This CDR3 region has 15 residues. V gave up 2 bases and J gave up 0 bases, with 9 bases separating them. CDR3 protein: CASSLQTGSTDTQYF. The CDR3 coding sequence is TGTGCCAGCAGCTTACAGACAGGTAGCACAGATACGCAGTATTTT.

The chain carries TRBV7-3 and TRBJ2-3; 7 nucleotides align to TRBD1. The V and J ends lost 5 bases and 0 bases, in that order; junction bases with no gene match: 2. There are 14 residues in the CDR3. CDR1 and CDR2 from the germline V gene are SGHTA and FQGTGA. This chain's CDR3 is CASSPGGSTDTQYF. The CDR3 nucleotides read TGTGCCAGCAGCCCAGGGGGTAGCACAGATACGCAGTATTTT. The whole variable domain, remainder taken from reference TRBV7-3 and TRBJ2-3, is GAGVSQTPSNKVTEKGKYVELRCDPISGHTALYWYRQSLGQGPEFLIYFQGTGAADDSGLPNDRFFAVRPEGSVSTLKIQRTERGDSAVYLCASSPGGSTDTQYFGPGTRLTVL.